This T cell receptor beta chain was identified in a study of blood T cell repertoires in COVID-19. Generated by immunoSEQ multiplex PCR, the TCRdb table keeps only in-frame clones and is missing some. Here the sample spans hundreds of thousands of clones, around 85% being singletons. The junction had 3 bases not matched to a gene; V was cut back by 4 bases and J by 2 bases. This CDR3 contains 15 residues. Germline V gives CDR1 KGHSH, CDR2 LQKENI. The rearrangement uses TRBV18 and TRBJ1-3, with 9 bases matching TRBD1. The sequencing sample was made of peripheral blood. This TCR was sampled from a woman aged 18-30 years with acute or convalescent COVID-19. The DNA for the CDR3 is TGTGCCAGCTCACTAAGGACAGGGGCTGGAAACACCATATATTTT. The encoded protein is CASSLRTGAGNTIYF.